Below, 5 T cell receptor beta chains from the same sample are listed, as sequenced in a study of long-term antiretroviral therapy in people with HIV. At survey level, the immunoSEQ assay was run in its v3.0 version. Sequenced by immunoSEQ multiplex PCR; TCRdb stores in-frame clones only, minus some. The table records some 22,000 clones, around 81% of them present only once. The sequenced sample was unsorted PBMCs, obtained 1.6 years after starting antiretroviral therapy. Every receptor here comes from a man aged 35-49 years with HIV.

The chain uses TRBV2 and TRBJ2-7; D gene unclear. This CDR3 is built from 15 residues. V was clipped by 1 base and J by 3 bases, with 13 bases between them. Per germline, CDR1 SNHLY and CDR2 FYNNEI. The CDR3 sequence: CASSEERHSNYEQYF. The DNA for the CDR3 is TGTGCCAGCAGTGAAGAGAGACACAGTAACTACGAGCAGTACTTC.

V usage is TRBV2 and J usage is TRBJ1-1; no clear D. The CDR3 spans 14 residues. V was shortened by 6 bases and J by 1 base, with 12 bases between the two germline ends. Germline V gives CDR1 SNHLY, CDR2 FYNNEI. CDR3 bases: TGTGCCAGCAGCCCTGGACTTTCGAACACTGAAGCTTTCTTT. Protein sequence: CASSPGLSNTEAFF. The whole variable domain, filled in from reference TRBV2 and TRBJ1-1, reads EPEVTQTPSHQVTQMGQEVILRCVPISNHLYFYWYRQILGQKVEFLVSFYNNEISEKSEIFDDQFSVERPDGSNFTLKIRSTKLEDSAMYFCASSPGLSNTEAFFGQGTRLTVV.

This chain links TRBV9 with TRBJ2-3; maybe TRBD2 (7 bases). The CDR3 sequence is 17 residues long. The germline gives CDR1 SGDLS, CDR2 YYNGEE. Trimming stripped 0 bases from V and 6 bases from J, with 20 bases between. The CDR3 DNA reads TGTGCCAGCAGCGTAGCTACAGGGCTAGCGGTCCGGGATACGCAGTATTTT. Protein sequence: CASSVATGLAVRDTQYF.

V is TRBV5-4 and J is TRBJ2-3; 13 nucleotides line up with TRBD2. Germline lookup yields CDR1 SGHNT and CDR2 YYREEE (reference sequence). The CDR3 spans 16 residues. V was pared by 4 bases and J by 6 bases, with 8 bases of the junction left unmatched. The CDR3 here is CASSLRLAGGGDTQYF. Written as DNA, the CDR3 is TGTGCCAGCAGCCTGAGACTAGCGGGAGGCGGCGATACGCAGTATTTT.

The chain employs TRBV5-4 and TRBJ2-5; TRBD1 agrees at 10 bases. The V gene's germline CDR1 is SGHNT and CDR2 YYREEE (reference sequence). V shed 4 bases and J 5 bases; nucleotides not matched to a gene: 8. CDR3 size: 15 residues. CDR3 residues: CASSPSTGGGETQYF. CDR3 nucleotide sequence: TGTGCCAGCAGCCCGTCGACAGGGGGCGGTGAGACCCAGTACTTC.